Below are 5 T cell receptor beta chains sequenced from a single sample in a study of blood T cell repertoires in COVID-19 (TCRdb year 2020). To prepare the library, the immunoSEQ multiplex PCR assay was applied. As stored in TCRdb, this immuneACCESS dataset retains in-frame rearrangements with V and J assigned. A fraction of the clones does not appear; measured against another copy, unresolved V genes explain less than half of the discrepancy, and the remainder lacks a known reason. This sample gives approximately 300,000 clones in total; more than 75% of them show up just once. The top ten clonotypes cover over 9.5% of the sample. The sequenced material came from PBMCs or T cells enriched from blood (not recorded which). The receptor set was obtained from a woman under 30 who had recovered from COVID-19.

The chain uses TRBV3-1 (or the pseudogene TRBV3-2) and TRBJ1-4; D is ambiguous. Germline loops: CDR1 LGHDT, CDR2 YNNKEL (reference sequence). The CDR3 sequence is 13 residues long. Trimming stripped 0 bases from V and 10 bases from J, with 9 bases between. This CDR3 reads CASSQEEAAKLFF. The CDR3 nucleotides are TGTGCCAGCAGCCAAGAGGAGGCCGCAAAACTGTTTTTT.

The genes are TRBV13 and TRBJ2-2; 9 nucleotides agree with TRBD2. The CDR3 sequence is 17 residues long. Germline trimming cut 5 bases from V and 0 bases from J; bases unmatched to any gene: 7. CDR1 and CDR2 (germline): PRHDT, FYEKMQ (reference sequence). The CDR3 DNA reads TGTGCCAGCAGCGAGGCAACTAGCGGGCCGAACACCGGGGAGCTGTTTTTT. As protein: CASSEATSGPNTGELFF. The full variable domain, completed using reference TRBV13 and TRBJ2-2, is AAGVIQSPRHLIKEKRETATLKCYPIPRHDTVYWYQQGPGQDPQFLISFYEKMQSDKGSIPDRFSAQQFSDYHSELNMSSLELGDSALYFCASSEATSGPNTGELFFGEGSRLTVL.

This clone came up many times. V and J are TRBV7-9 and TRBJ1-3; D is unresolved. In germline, CDR1 is SEHNR, CDR2 FQNEAQ (reference sequence). Trimming pared 2 bases from V and 1 base from J, leaving 9 bases between. There are 15 residues in the CDR3. The CDR3: CASSLTSGSGNTIYF. The DNA of the CDR3 is TGTGCCAGCAGCTTAACCAGCGGATCTGGAAACACCATATATTTT. Looking up the rest from reference TRBV7-9 and TRBJ1-3 gives the full variable domain: DTGVSQNPRHKITKRGQNVTFRCDPISEHNRLYWYRQTLGQGPEFLTYFQNEAQLEKSRLLSDRFSAERPKGSFSTLEIQRTEQGDSAMYLCASSLTSGSGNTIYFGEGSWLTVV.

The chain has TRBV10-1 and TRBJ2-1, with 8 bases lining up with TRBD2. This CDR3 has 15 amino acids. Looked up from germline, CDR1 is WNHNN and CDR2 is SYGVQD (reference sequence). Trimming removed 2 bases from V and 6 bases from J; junction bases left unmatched: 6. The CDR3 coding sequence is TGCGCCAGCAGTGAGAACCTAGCGGGCCCCAATGAGCAGTTCTTC. It encodes CASSENLAGPNEQFF.

J is TRBJ1-2 and V is TRBV7-9, with D possibly TRBD1 on 5 matching bases. The CDR3 covers 14 residues. From germline, CDR1 is SEHNR and CDR2 FQNEAQ (reference sequence). V was cut by 6 bases and J by 6 bases, with 17 bases left in between. The CDR3 DNA follows: TGTGCCAGCAGTCCAGACGGGTTAGGGGATGGCTACACCTTC. Residues: CASSPDGLGDGYTF.